These 16 T cell receptor beta chains came from one sample sequenced in a study of blood T cell repertoires in COVID-19. Measured with immunoSEQ multiplex PCR; TCRdb has only the in-frame clones, and not every one. The sample lists 100,000 to 120,000 clones, approximately 82% occurring once. The sample consisted of peripheral blood. The receptor source for this set is a woman of 80 years or more with acute or convalescent COVID-19.

This clone was observed once. This chain links TRBV3-1 (or the pseudogene TRBV3-2) with TRBJ2-7, with a weak D call TRBD1 (5 bases). Germline-derived CDR1 and CDR2 are LGHDT and YNNKEL (reference sequence). V lost 5 bases, J lost 5 bases, and 16 bases lay in between. The length of the CDR3 is 14 residues. In nucleotides, the CDR3 is TGTGCCAGCAGCTCCTCTTCCGGCAGGGACGAGCAGTACTTC. Protein sequence: CASSSSSGRDEQYF.

This sequence joins TRBV28 and TRBJ2-5, with TRBD2 identical over 15 bases. Germline trimming cut 5 bases from V and 2 bases from J; bases unmatched to any gene: 9. This CDR3 contains 18 residues. Germline V gene sequence: CDR1 MDHEN, CDR2 SYDVKM. For the CDR3, the DNA is TGTGCCAGCAGTCTAGGGACTAGCGGGAGGCCCCTGCAAGAGACCCAGTACTTC. It encodes CASSLGTSGRPLQETQYF.

About this clone: The sample carries other DNA sequences with the same CDR3. The CDR3 spells CASSTTTGGAGELFF. The CDR3 DNA follows: TGTGCCAGCTCAACAACAACCGGGGGGGCCGGGGAGCTGTTTTTT. This rearrangement joins TRBV18 to TRBJ2-2, with 8 bases identical to TRBD2. Looked up from germline, CDR1 is KGHSH and CDR2 is LQKENI. Germline trimming cut 5 bases from V and 6 bases from J; bases unmatched to any gene: 8. The CDR3 has 15 residues.

The chain recombines TRBV18 with TRBJ1-1; 8 nucleotides align to TRBD1. After removal of 2 bases from V and 6 bases from J, the junction contained 5 bases not matched to a gene. This CDR3 spans 14 amino acids. The V gene's germline CDR1 is KGHSH and CDR2 LQKENI. CDR3 nucleotide sequence: TGTGCCAGCTCACCAGACAGGGGAAGGGCTGAAGCTTTCTTT. It specifies CASSPDRGRAEAFF.

The chain couples TRBV10-2 to TRBJ2-3; TRBD2 might be the D (5 bases). With 3 bases removed from V and 2 bases from J, the gap between germline ends came to 9 bases. Germline V lookup: CDR1 WSHSY, CDR2 SAAADI. The CDR3 sequence is 14 residues long. CDR3 in DNA: TGCGCCAGCAGTGAAAGAGGGTACACAGATACGCAGTATTTT. Translating gives CASSERGYTDTQYF.

This chain joins TRBV28 and TRBJ2-1; 9 bases are a match to TRBD2. The CDR3 contains 13 residues. Germline V gives CDR1 MDHEN, CDR2 SYDVKM. Trimming took 5 bases from V and 15 from J; bases not matched to a gene: 11. For the CDR3, the DNA is TGTGCCAGCAGTAACCTCCTAGCGGGAAGTGGGTTCTTC. Translation gives CASSNLLAGSGFF.

The V call is TRBV6-5, the J call TRBJ1-5; D is perhaps TRBD1 (5 bases). This CDR3 is 13 amino acids long. V was clipped by 2 bases and J by 5 bases, with 7 bases between them. The germline CDR1 and CDR2 sequences are MNHEY and SVGAGI. This CDR3 is CASSYDSYQPQHF. CDR3 DNA: TGTGCCAGCAGTTACGACAGTTATCAGCCCCAGCATTTT.

J is TRBJ1-3 and V is TRBV4-1; TRBD1 matches at 10 bases. Trimming cost V 1 base and J 2 bases; bases outside gene matches: 5. Germline V gene lookup returns CDR1 MGHRA and CDR2 YSYEKL. CDR3 length: 17 amino acids. The CDR3 region has the DNA TGCGCCAGCAGCCAAGCCCCCGACAGGGGGCCTGGAAACACCATATATTTT. It specifies CASSQAPDRGPGNTIYF.

This clone was detected a few times. The CDR3 DNA sequence: TGTGCCAGTAGTATTCTCTTTCCTGCGGGGATTTCGGTCCCTGATGAAAAACTGTTTTTT. It is translated as CASSILFPAGISVPDEKLFF. This chain links TRBV19 with TRBJ1-4; D call uncertain. Trimming took off 3 bases at V and 6 bases at J, with 29 bases between the two ends. The V gene's germline CDR1 is LNHDA and CDR2 SQIVND (reference sequence). The CDR3 covers 20 residues.

This clone has just a few counts. The chain is built from TRBV27 and TRBJ1-1; D is uncertain. Germline V gene sequence: CDR1 MNHEY, CDR2 SMNVEV (reference sequence). V lost 3 bases to trimming and J lost 0 bases, with 14 bases between them. The CDR3 contains 16 residues. CDR3 sequence: CASSFVPGKMNTEAFF. The CDR3 coding sequence is TGTGCCAGCAGTTTCGTTCCGGGGAAGATGAACACTGAAGCTTTCTTT.

This chain links TRBV30 with TRBJ2-5; TRBD2 matches 10 bases. Germline lookup yields CDR1 GTSNPN and CDR2 SVGIG (reference sequence). The CDR3 totals 15 residues. V gave up 5 bases and J gave up 2 bases; unmatched junction bases: 8. CDR3 DNA: TGTGCCTGGGCAGTAAGCGGGAGGGGACAAGAGACCCAGTACTTC. Translating it yields CAWAVSGRGQETQYF.

This chain links TRBV6-5 with TRBJ1-6; TRBD1 agrees at 10 bases. V dropped 5 bases and J dropped 10; count of bases not matched to a gene: 8. CDR3 length equals 15 residues. Germline loops: CDR1 MNHEY, CDR2 SVGAGI. The CDR3 loop reads CASSTGTGVRSPLHF. In DNA, the CDR3 is TGTGCCAGCAGTACCGGGACAGGGGTACGATCACCCCTCCACTTT.

This clone was detected ten times or more. The sample contains more than one DNA sequence encoding this CDR3. The chain employs TRBV2 and TRBJ2-3, with 12 bases matching TRBD2. The junction had 5 bases not matched to a gene; V was cut back by 1 base and J by 3 bases. Germline values: CDR1 SNHLY, CDR2 FYNNEI. CDR3 length equals 17 residues. The CDR3 DNA reads TGTGCCAGCAGTGAAGGGGCTAGCGGGGGGGCTACAGATACGCAGTATTTT. The encoded protein is CASSEGASGGATDTQYF. Filled out from reference TRBV2 and TRBJ2-3, the complete variable domain reads EPEVTQTPSHQVTQMGQEVILRCVPISNHLYFYWYRQILGQKVEFLVSFYNNEISEKSEIFDDQFSVERPDGSNFTLKIRSTKLEDSAMYFCASSEGASGGATDTQYFGPGTRLTVL.

This clone came up a few times. The chain carries TRBV12-3 or TRBV12-4 and TRBJ2-3; D not resolved. V was trimmed by 1 base and J by 5 bases, leaving 7 bases between them. This CDR3 region has 13 residues. The CDR3 sequence is CASSLVTLDTQYF. CDR3 nucleotides: TGTGCCAGCAGTTTAGTTACATTAGATACGCAGTATTTT.

The chain employs TRBV29-1 and TRBJ1-5; weak D call: TRBD1 (5 bases). V was shortened by 4 bases and J by 4 bases, with 14 bases between the two germline ends. Germline V lookup: CDR1 SQVTM, CDR2 ANQGSEA. The length of the CDR3 is 14 residues. CDR3 loop: CSVGGGVKNQPQHF. The CDR3 bases are TGCAGCGTTGGGGGCGGGGTGAAAAATCAGCCCCAGCATTTT.

The chain combines TRBV3-1 (or the pseudogene TRBV3-2) with TRBJ2-2; maybe TRBD1 (6 bases). V was pared by 3 bases and J by 6 bases, with 11 bases between. Per germline, CDR1 LGHDT and CDR2 YNNKEL (reference sequence). The CDR3 is 14 amino acids. Written as DNA, the CDR3 is TGTGCCAGCAGCCAGCGGACAGCTCCCGGGGAGCTGTTTTTT. Amino acid sequence: CASSQRTAPGELFF.